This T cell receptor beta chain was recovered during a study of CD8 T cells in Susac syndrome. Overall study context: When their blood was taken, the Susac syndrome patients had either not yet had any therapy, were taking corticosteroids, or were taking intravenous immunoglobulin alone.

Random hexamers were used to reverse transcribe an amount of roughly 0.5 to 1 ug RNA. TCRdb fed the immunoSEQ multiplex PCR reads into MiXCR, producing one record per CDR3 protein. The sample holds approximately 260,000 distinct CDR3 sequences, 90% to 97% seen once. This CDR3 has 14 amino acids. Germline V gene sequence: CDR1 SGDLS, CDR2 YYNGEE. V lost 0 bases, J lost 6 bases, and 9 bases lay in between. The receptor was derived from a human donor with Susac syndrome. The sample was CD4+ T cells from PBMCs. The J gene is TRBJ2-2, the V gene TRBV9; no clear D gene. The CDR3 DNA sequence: TGTGCCAGCAGCGTAGCTTCTAGTGCCGGGGAGCTGTTTTTT. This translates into CASSVASSAGELFF.